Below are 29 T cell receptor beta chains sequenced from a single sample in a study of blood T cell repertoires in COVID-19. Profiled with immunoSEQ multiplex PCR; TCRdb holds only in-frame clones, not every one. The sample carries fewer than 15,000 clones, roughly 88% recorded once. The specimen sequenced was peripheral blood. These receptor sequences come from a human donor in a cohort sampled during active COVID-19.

In nucleotides, the CDR3 is TGCGCCAGCAGGACCGCGCTTGGGCAGATGAACACTGAAGCTTTCTTT. It encodes CASRTALGQMNTEAFF. The gene calls are TRBV10-2 and TRBJ1-1; D unclear. The length of the CDR3 is 16 residues. Per the germline V gene, CDR1 is WSHSY and CDR2 is SAAADI. Trimming stripped 6 bases from V and 0 bases from J, with 17 bases between.

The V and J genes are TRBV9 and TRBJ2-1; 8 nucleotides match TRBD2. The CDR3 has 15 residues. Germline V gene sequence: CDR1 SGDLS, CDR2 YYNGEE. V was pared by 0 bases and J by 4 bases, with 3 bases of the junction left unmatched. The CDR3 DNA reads TGTGCCAGCAGCGTAGAAGCGGGGGATTACAATGAGCAGTTCTTC. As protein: CASSVEAGDYNEQFF.

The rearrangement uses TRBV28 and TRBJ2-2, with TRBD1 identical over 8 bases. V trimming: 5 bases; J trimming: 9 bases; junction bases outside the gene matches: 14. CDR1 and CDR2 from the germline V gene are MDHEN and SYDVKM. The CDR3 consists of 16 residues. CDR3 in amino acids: CASSGASGQDPWELFF. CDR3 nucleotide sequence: TGTGCCAGCAGTGGGGCGTCGGGACAGGACCCCTGGGAGCTGTTTTTT. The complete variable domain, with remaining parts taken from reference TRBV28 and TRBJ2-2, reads DVKVTQSSRYLVKRTGEKVFLECVQDMDHENMFWYRQDPGLGLRLIYFSYDVKMKEKGDIPEGYSVSREKKERFSLILESASTNQTSMYLCASSGASGQDPWELFFGEGSRLTVL.

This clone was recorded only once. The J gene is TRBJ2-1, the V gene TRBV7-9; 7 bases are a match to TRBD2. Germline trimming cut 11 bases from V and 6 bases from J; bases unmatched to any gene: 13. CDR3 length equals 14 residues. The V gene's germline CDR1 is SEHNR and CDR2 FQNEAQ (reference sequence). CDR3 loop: CALSSAGDLNEQFF. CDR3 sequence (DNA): TGTGCCCTCAGCTCGGCGGGAGACCTCAATGAGCAGTTCTTC.

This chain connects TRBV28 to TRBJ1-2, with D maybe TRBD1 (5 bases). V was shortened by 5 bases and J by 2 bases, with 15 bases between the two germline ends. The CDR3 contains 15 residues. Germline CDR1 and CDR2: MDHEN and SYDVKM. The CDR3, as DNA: TGTGCCAGCAGTGCCGAAGGCCAGGGCAACTATGGCTACACCTTC. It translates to CASSAEGQGNYGYTF.

CDR3 coding DNA: TGCGCCAGCAGCTCGACAGGGGTGGGATCTGGCTACACCTTC. Amino acids: CASSSTGVGSGYTF. The chain joins TRBV5-1 to TRBJ1-2, with TRBD1 matching over 8 bases. CDR1 SGHRS and CDR2 YFSETQ come from the germline V gene. The trim removed 3 bases at V and 7 bases at J, leaving 8 bases unmatched. This CDR3 spans 14 amino acids.

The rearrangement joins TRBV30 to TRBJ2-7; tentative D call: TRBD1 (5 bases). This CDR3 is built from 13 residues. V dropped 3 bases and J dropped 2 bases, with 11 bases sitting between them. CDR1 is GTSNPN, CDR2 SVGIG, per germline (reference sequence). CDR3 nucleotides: TGTGCCTGGAGAAGAAGGACACCCTACGAGCAGTACTTC. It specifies CAWRRRTPYEQYF.

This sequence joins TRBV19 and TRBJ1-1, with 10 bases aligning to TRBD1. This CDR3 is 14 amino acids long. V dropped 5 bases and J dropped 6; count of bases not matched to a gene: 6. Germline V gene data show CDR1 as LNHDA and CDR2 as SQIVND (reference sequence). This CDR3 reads CASSPTGGVSEAFF. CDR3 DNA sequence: TGTGCCAGTAGTCCGACAGGGGGCGTTTCTGAAGCTTTCTTT.

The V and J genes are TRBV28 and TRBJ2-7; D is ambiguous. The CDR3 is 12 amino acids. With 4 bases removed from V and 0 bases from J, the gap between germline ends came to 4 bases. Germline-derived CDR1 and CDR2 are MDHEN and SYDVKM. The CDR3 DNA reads TGTGCCAGCAGTTCGGGCTCCTACGAGCAGTACTTC. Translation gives CASSSGSYEQYF.

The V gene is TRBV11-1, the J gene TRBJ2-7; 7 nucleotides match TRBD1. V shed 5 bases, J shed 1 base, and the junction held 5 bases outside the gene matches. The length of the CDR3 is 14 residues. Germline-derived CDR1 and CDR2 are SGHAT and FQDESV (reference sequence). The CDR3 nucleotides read TGTGCCAGCAGCCGCGAACAGGGGTCCTACGAGCAGTACTTC. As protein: CASSREQGSYEQYF.

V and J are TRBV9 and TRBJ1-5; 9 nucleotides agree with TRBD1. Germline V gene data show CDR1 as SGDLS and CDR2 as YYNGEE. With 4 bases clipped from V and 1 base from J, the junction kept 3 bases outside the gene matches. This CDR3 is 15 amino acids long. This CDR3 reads CASSTTGGSNQPQHF. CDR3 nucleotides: TGTGCCAGCAGCACCACAGGGGGCAGCAATCAGCCCCAGCATTTT.

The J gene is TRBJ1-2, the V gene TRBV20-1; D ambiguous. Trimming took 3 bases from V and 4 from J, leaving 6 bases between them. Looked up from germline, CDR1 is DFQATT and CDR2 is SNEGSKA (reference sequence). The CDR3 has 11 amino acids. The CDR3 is CSASPIYGYTF. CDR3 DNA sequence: TGCAGTGCTAGCCCCATCTATGGCTACACCTTC.

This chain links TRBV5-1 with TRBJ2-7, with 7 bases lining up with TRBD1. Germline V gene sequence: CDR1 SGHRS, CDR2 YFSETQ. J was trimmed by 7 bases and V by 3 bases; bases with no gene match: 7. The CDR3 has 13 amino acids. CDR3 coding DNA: TGCGCCAGCAGCTCAGGACAGGATGTAGAGCAGTACTTC. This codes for CASSSGQDVEQYF.

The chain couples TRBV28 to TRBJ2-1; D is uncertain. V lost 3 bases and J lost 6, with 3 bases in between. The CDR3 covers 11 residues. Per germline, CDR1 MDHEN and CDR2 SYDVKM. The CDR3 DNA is TGTGCCAGCAGTTTTAGCAATGAGCAGTTCTTC. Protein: CASSFSNEQFF. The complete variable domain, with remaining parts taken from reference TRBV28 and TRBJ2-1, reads DVKVTQSSRYLVKRTGEKVFLECVQDMDHENMFWYRQDPGLGLRLIYFSYDVKMKEKGDIPEGYSVSREKKERFSLILESASTNQTSMYLCASSFSNEQFFGPGTRLTVL.

The CDR3 coding sequence is TGTGCCAGCAGTGAAGCCCATCGGTGGGAGCCGAACACTGAAGCTTTCTTT. Translating gives CASSEAHRWEPNTEAFF. The rearrangement links TRBV6-1 to TRBJ1-1, with D hard to call. The CDR3 is made up of 17 amino acids. V was shortened by 0 bases and J by 1 base, with 15 bases between the two germline ends. Germline assignment: CDR1 MNHNS and CDR2 SASEGT.

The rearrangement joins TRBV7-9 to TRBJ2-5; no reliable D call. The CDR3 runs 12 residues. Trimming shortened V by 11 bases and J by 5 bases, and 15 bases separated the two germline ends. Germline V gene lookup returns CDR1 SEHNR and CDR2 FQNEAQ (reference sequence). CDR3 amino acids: CAAEVASETQYF. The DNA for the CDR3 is TGTGCCGCTGAGGTAGCTTCTGAGACCCAGTACTTC.

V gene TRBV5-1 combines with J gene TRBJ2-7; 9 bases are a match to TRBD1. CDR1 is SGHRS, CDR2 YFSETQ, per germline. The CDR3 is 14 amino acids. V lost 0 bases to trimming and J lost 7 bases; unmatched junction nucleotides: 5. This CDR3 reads CASSLAGQGGEQYF. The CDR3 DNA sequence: TGCGCCAGCAGCTTGGCGGGACAGGGCGGGGAGCAGTACTTC.

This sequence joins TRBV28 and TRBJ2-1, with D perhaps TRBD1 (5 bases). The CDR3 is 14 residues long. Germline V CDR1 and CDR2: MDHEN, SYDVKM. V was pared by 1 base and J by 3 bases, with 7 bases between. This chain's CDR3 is CASSLSTVYNEQFF. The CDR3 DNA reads TGTGCCAGCAGTTTATCGACAGTCTACAATGAGCAGTTCTTC.

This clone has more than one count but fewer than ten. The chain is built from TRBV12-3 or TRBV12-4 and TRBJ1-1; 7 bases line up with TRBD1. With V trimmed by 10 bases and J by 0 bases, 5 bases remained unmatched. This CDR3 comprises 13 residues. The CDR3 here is CATFGQVNTEAFF. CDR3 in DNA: TGTGCCACCTTTGGACAGGTGAACACTGAAGCTTTCTTT.

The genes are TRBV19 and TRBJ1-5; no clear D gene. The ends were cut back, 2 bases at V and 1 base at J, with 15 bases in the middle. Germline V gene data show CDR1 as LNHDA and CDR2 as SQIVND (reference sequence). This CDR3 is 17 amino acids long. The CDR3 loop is CASSIRADGVSNQPQHF. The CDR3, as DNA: TGTGCCAGTAGTATACGCGCGGACGGGGTGAGCAATCAGCCCCAGCATTTT.

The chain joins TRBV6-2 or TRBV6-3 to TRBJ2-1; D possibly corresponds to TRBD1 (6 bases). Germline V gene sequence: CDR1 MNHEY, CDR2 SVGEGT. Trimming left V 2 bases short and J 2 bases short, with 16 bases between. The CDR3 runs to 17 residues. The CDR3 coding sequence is TGTGCCAGCAGTTACGCAGCAGGGGCCCTTACCTACAATGAGCAGTTCTTC. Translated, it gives CASSYAAGALTYNEQFF.

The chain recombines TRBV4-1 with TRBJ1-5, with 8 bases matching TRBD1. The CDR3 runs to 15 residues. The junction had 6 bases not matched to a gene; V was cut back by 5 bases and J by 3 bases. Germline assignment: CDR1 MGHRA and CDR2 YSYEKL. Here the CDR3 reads CASSGTGGFNQPQHF. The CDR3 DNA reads TGCGCCAGCAGCGGGACAGGCGGTTTCAATCAGCCCCAGCATTTT.

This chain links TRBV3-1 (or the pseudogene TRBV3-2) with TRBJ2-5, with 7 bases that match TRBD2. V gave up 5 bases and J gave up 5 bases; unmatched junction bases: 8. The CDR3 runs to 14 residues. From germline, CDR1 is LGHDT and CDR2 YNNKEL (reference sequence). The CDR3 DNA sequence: TGTGCCAGCAGCGGGGGAGGGTCAGGGGAGACCCAGTACTTC. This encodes CASSGGGSGETQYF.

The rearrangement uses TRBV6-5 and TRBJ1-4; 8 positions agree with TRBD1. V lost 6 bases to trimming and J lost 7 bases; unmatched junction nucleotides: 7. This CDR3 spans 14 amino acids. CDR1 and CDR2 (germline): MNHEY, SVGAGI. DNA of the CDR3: TGTGCCAGCAGACCCACAGGGGGGGGTGAAAAACTGTTTTTT. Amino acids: CASRPTGGGEKLFF.

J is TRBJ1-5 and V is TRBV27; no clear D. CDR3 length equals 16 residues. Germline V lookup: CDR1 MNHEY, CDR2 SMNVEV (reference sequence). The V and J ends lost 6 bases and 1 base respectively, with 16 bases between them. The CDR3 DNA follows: TGTGCCAGCAGCGGGTCGACGGAGGTCAGCAATCAGCCCCAGCATTTT. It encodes CASSGSTEVSNQPQHF.

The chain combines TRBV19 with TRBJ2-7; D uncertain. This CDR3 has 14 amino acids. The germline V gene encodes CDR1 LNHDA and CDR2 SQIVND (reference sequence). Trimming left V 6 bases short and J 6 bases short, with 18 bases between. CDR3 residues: CASRTNDIGREQYF. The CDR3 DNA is TGTGCCAGTAGGACGAACGACATAGGTCGCGAGCAGTACTTC.

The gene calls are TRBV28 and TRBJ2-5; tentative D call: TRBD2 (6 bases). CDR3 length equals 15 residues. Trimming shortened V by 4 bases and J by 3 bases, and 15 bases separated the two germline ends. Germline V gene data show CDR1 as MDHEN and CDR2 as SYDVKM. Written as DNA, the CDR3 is TGTGCCAGCAGTTCACACTCGTGGGGGGAAGAGACCCAGTACTTC. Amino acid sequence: CASSSHSWGEETQYF.

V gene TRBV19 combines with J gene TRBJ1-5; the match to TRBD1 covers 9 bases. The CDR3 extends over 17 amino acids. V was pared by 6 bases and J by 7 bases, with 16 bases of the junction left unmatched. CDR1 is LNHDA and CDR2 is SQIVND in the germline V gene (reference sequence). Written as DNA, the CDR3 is TGTGCCAGTAGCCACGCTCGGGACAGGGTGACATGGCAGCCCCAGCATTTT. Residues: CASSHARDRVTWQPQHF.

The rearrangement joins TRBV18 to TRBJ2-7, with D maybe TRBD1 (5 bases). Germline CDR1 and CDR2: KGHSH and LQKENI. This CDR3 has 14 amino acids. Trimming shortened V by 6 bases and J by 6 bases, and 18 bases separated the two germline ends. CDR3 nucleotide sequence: TGTGCCAGCTCCTTCGGCACGGACACTCCCGAGCAGTACTTC. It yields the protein CASSFGTDTPEQYF.